The 20 T cell receptor beta chains given below trace back to one sample, sequenced in a study of shared clonotypes between healthy human individuals. Only in-frame clones appear in the TCRdb table, and some are missing; sequencing was by immunoSEQ multiplex PCR. Of about 680,000 clones listed, about 92% are singletons. Selected positively for CCR7 and CD45RO-negative, naive CD8 cells excluded terminally differentiated effector memory CD45RA+ cells. Sequencing was done on a sample of naive CD8+ T cells sorted from blood. These receptors all come from a man younger than 40 in good health.

The chain uses TRBV11-2 and TRBJ2-7; D not resolved. V was pared by 6 bases and J by 5 bases, with 17 bases between. The CDR3 is 14 residues long. CDR1 is SGHAT, CDR2 FQNNGV, per germline. CDR3 sequence: CASRRVGFSDEQYF. CDR3 coding DNA: TGTGCCAGCAGACGGGTCGGGTTTTCGGACGAGCAGTACTTC.

The chain combines TRBV10-1 with TRBJ2-7; D is unclear. CDR1 is WNHNN, CDR2 SYGVQD, per germline (reference sequence). V was pared by 1 base and J by 2 bases, with 12 bases between. There are 15 residues in the CDR3. CDR3 loop: CASSELPWPPYEQYF. Here the CDR3 DNA reads TGCGCCAGCAGTGAGTTGCCATGGCCACCCTACGAGCAGTACTTC.

The chain recombines TRBV3-2 with TRBJ1-2. TRBV3-2 represents a pseudogene. The length of the CDR3 is 9 residues. The CDR3 reads CASSQNYSF. Here the CDR3 DNA reads TGTGCCAGCAGCCAAAACTACTCCTTC.

The chain carries TRBV14 and TRBJ1-2; D is ambiguous. Germline-derived CDR1 and CDR2 are SGHDN and FVKESK. This CDR3 is built from 14 residues. Deletions cut 0 bases from V and 4 bases from J, with 9 bases between. Here the CDR3 reads CASSQDPAGYGYTF. The CDR3, as DNA: TGTGCCAGCAGCCAAGATCCGGCAGGCTATGGCTACACCTTC. The complete variable domain, with remaining parts taken from reference TRBV14 and TRBJ1-2, reads EAGVTQFPSHSVIEKGQTVTLRCDPISGHDNLYWYRRVMGKEIKFLLHFVKESKQDESGMPNNRFLAERTGGTYSTLKVQPAELEDSGVYFCASSQDPAGYGYTFGSGTRLTVV.

This clone has a single count. This chain connects TRBV27 to TRBJ2-2; D gene uncertain. The CDR3 totals 16 residues. Per the germline V gene, CDR1 is MNHEY and CDR2 is SMNVEV (reference sequence). Trimming left V 2 bases short and J 4 bases short, with 14 bases between. In DNA, the CDR3 is TGTGCCAGCAGTTTAAATTTGGGGTCCTTCACCGGGGAGCTGTTTTTT. Protein: CASSLNLGSFTGELFF.

This clone showed up just once. The rearrangement links TRBV19 to TRBJ1-3; the D gene is possibly TRBD1 (5 bases). Germline CDR1 is LNHDA and CDR2 is SQIVND (reference sequence). Trimming pared 6 bases from V and 2 bases from J, leaving 8 bases between. There are 13 residues in the CDR3. The chain's CDR3 is CASRGAPGNTIYF. The CDR3 coding sequence is TGTGCCAGTAGAGGGGCGCCTGGAAACACCATATATTTT.

This chain uses TRBV29-1 with TRBJ1-1; D uncertain. Trimming removed 5 bases at V and 4 bases at J, with 11 bases between. CDR1 SQVTM and CDR2 ANQGSEA come from the germline V gene. This CDR3 contains 12 residues. The CDR3 protein is CSVLERTTEAFF. CDR3 nucleotide sequence: TGCAGCGTTCTGGAGCGGACCACTGAAGCTTTCTTT.

This chain uses TRBV28 with TRBJ1-1, with TRBD1 matching 7 bases. CDR3 length equals 15 residues. V dropped 4 bases and J dropped 5; count of bases not matched to a gene: 10. Germline loops: CDR1 MDHEN, CDR2 SYDVKM. CDR3 DNA: TGTGCCAGCAGTTCACCCCTGACAGGGCGGACTGAAGCTTTCTTT. It translates to CASSSPLTGRTEAFF. The full variable domain, with the rest looked up from reference TRBV28 and TRBJ1-1, is DVKVTQSSRYLVKRTGEKVFLECVQDMDHENMFWYRQDPGLGLRLIYFSYDVKMKEKGDIPEGYSVSREKKERFSLILESASTNQTSMYLCASSSPLTGRTEAFFGQGTRLTVV.

CDR3 amino acids: CASSLPNNEQFF. CDR3 coding DNA: TGTGCCAGCAGCTTACCGAACAATGAGCAGTTCTTC. The rearrangement links TRBV13 to TRBJ2-1; unclear D gene. The CDR3 loop spans 12 amino acids. Germline V lookup: CDR1 PRHDT, CDR2 FYEKMQ (reference sequence). Trimming stripped 2 bases from V and 5 bases from J, with 4 bases between. Supplemented by reference TRBV13 and TRBJ2-1, the full variable domain reads AAGVIQSPRHLIKEKRETATLKCYPIPRHDTVYWYQQGPGQDPQFLISFYEKMQSDKGSIPDRFSAQQFSDYHSELNMSSLELGDSALYFCASSLPNNEQFFGPGTRLTVL.

The chain is built from TRBV25-1 and TRBJ2-4, with 7 bases aligning to TRBD1. After removal of 3 bases from V and 0 bases from J, the junction contained 11 bases not matched to a gene. Germline V lookup: CDR1 MGHDK, CDR2 SYGVNS. The CDR3 has 18 amino acids. The CDR3 spells CASSDSSGTELAKNIQYF. The CDR3 DNA is TGTGCCAGCAGTGATTCAAGTGGGACAGAGCTAGCCAAAAACATTCAGTACTTC.

In regard to this clone: The sample contains more than one DNA sequence encoding this CDR3. The chain's CDR3 is CASSQTRGTGELFF. The DNA for the CDR3 is TGCGCCAGCAGCCAAACCCGGGGGACCGGGGAGCTGTTTTTT. The chain is built from TRBV4-1 and TRBJ2-2; the D gene is possibly TRBD2 (6 bases). Germline V lookup: CDR1 MGHRA, CDR2 YSYEKL. Trimming took 2 bases from V and 5 from J, leaving 9 bases between them. This CDR3 has 14 amino acids.

V is TRBV27 and J is TRBJ2-1; 10 positions agree with TRBD2. With 6 bases clipped from V and 13 bases from J, the junction kept 9 bases outside the gene matches. CDR3 length: 13 residues. Germline V lookup: CDR1 MNHEY, CDR2 SMNVEV (reference sequence). The CDR3 sequence is CASSSRLAGLQFF. The CDR3 DNA follows: TGTGCCAGCAGCTCCCGACTAGCGGGTCTCCAGTTCTTC.

This clone was found a few times. V and J are TRBV11-2 and TRBJ1-2; D may be TRBD1 (6 bases). This CDR3 region has 14 residues. V lost 1 base and J lost 5, with 11 bases in between. Germline V gene sequence: CDR1 SGHAT, CDR2 FQNNGV. DNA for the CDR3: TGTGCCAGCAGCTTAGTAGGGGGGGCGTATGGCTACACCTTC. Translated, it gives CASSLVGGAYGYTF. Variable domain in full (rest from reference TRBV11-2 and TRBJ1-2): EAGVAQSPRYKIIEKRQSVAFWCNPISGHATLYWYQQILGQGPKLLIQFQNNGVVDDSQLPKDRFSAERLKGVDSTLKIQPAKLEDSAVYLCASSLVGGAYGYTFGSGTRLTVV.

This rearrangement joins TRBV28 to TRBJ2-1; D is possibly TRBD2 (6 bases). From germline, CDR1 is MDHEN and CDR2 SYDVKM. The germline V and J ends were trimmed by 3 bases and 1 base, with 10 bases remaining between them. The CDR3 covers 15 residues. For the CDR3, the DNA is TGTGCCAGCAGTTTCGGAGGGATTTCCTACAATGAGCAGTTCTTC. This codes for CASSFGGISYNEQFF.

The chain uses TRBV9 and TRBJ2-3; 8 bases fit TRBD1. This CDR3 is 20 amino acids long. The V gene end was trimmed by 3 bases and the J gene end by 2 bases; junction bases not matched to a gene: 20. Germline V gene lookup returns CDR1 SGDLS and CDR2 YYNGEE. CDR3 bases: TGTGCCAGCAGCGCCAGATTTAGACTGGACAGGGAAGAAATCACAGATACGCAGTATTTT. Translated: CASSARFRLDREEITDTQYF.

The chain carries TRBV11-2 and TRBJ2-2; TRBD2 matches 13 bases. In germline, CDR1 is SGHAT, CDR2 FQNNGV. The CDR3 spans 16 residues. Germline trimming cut 4 bases from V and 5 bases from J; bases unmatched to any gene: 4. CDR3 coding DNA: TGTGCCAGCAGCTCGCCGACTAGCGGGAGGACCGGGGAGCTGTTTTTT. This translates into CASSSPTSGRTGELFF.

The chain carries TRBV4-1 and TRBJ2-2; D is unclear. The V gene's germline CDR1 is MGHRA and CDR2 YSYEKL. Trimming left V 0 bases short and J 0 bases short, with 11 bases between. This CDR3 region has 17 residues. CDR3 nucleotide sequence: TGCGCCAGCAGCCAAGAACCGGGCACCTCGAACACCGGGGAGCTGTTTTTT. As protein: CASSQEPGTSNTGELFF.

The chain carries TRBV13 and TRBJ1-2; 9 bases agree with TRBD1. The V segment lost 0 bases and the J segment 4 bases; nucleotides outside the gene matches: 3. The CDR3 runs to 15 residues. Germline V gene data show CDR1 as PRHDT and CDR2 as FYEKMQ (reference sequence). CDR3 bases: TGTGCCAGCAGCTTAGGGACAGGGGGTCGCTATGGCTACACCTTC. Its protein is CASSLGTGGRYGYTF.

The V gene is TRBV7-8, the J gene TRBJ2-3; D not resolved. V lost 3 bases and J 3 bases, leaving 7 bases between the germline ends. Germline loops: CDR1 SGHVS, CDR2 FQNEAQ. CDR3 length: 13 residues. The CDR3 nucleotides are TGTGCCAGCAGCTTCCTCGGGACAGATACGCAGTATTTT. Encoded protein: CASSFLGTDTQYF.

CDR3 DNA: TGTGCCAGCAGTTTATATGGGACAGGGGGGAACTATGGCTACACCTTC. It specifies CASSLYGTGGNYGYTF. V usage is TRBV28 and J usage is TRBJ1-2, with 11 positions matching TRBD1. The length of the CDR3 is 16 residues. The V gene's germline CDR1 is MDHEN and CDR2 SYDVKM. With V trimmed by 1 base and J by 2 bases, 3 bases remained unmatched.